These 23 T cell receptor beta chains were all obtained from the same sample, sequenced in a study of graft-versus-host responses after intestinal transplantation. Sequenced by immunoSEQ multiplex PCR; TCRdb stores in-frame clones only, minus some. The table has roughly 40,000 clones, roughly 91% seen once. The sample here was PBMCs, taken 524 days after transplant. The receptors come from a human patient who received an intestinal transplant, so some T cells may come from the graft donor.

This chain links TRBV9 with TRBJ2-7, with D perhaps TRBD2 (6 bases). The CDR3 is 18 amino acids. Germline V gives CDR1 SGDLS, CDR2 YYNGEE. Trimming took 4 bases from V and 2 from J, leaving 25 bases between them. This CDR3 reads CASSPSFLRRELPYEQYF. CDR3 coding DNA: TGTGCCAGCAGCCCCAGTTTTTTGAGGAGGGAGCTTCCCTACGAGCAGTACTTC. Filled out from reference TRBV9 and TRBJ2-7, the complete variable domain reads DSGVTQTPKHLITATGQRVTLRCSPRSGDLSVYWYQQSLDQGLQFLIQYYNGEERAKGNILERFSAQQFPDLHSELNLSSLELGDSALYFCASSPSFLRRELPYEQYFGPGTRLTVT.

The chain couples TRBV5-1 to TRBJ1-1; possible D gene TRBD1, 6 bases. CDR1 SGHRS and CDR2 YFSETQ come from the germline V gene. With 0 bases removed from V and 1 base from J, the gap between germline ends came to 10 bases. The CDR3 runs to 15 residues. CDR3 residues: CASSLAGAGNTEAFF. DNA of the CDR3: TGCGCCAGCAGCTTGGCGGGGGCAGGGAACACTGAAGCTTTCTTT.

The chain uses TRBV7-3 and TRBJ2-5; D gene ambiguous. V dropped 3 bases and J dropped 1 base, with 6 bases sitting between them. The CDR3 extends over 13 amino acids. CDR1 SGHTA and CDR2 FQGTGA come from the germline V gene. The CDR3 loop reads CASSFGTQETQYF. The CDR3 region has the DNA TGTGCCAGCAGCTTCGGTACCCAAGAGACCCAGTACTTC.

V usage is TRBV5-1 and J usage is TRBJ2-7; the D call may be TRBD1 or TRBD2 (5 bases each). Trimming shortened V by 0 bases and J by 2 bases, and 12 bases separated the two germline ends. Germline V gene sequence: CDR1 SGHRS, CDR2 YFSETQ. CDR3 length equals 15 residues. CDR3 bases: TGCGCCAGCAGCTTGGCTGGGGACGGAGCCTACGAGCAGTACTTC. Translation: CASSLAGDGAYEQYF.

The chain joins TRBV6-5 to TRBJ2-1, with a tentative D call TRBD2 (5 bases). The V end lost 4 bases, the J end lost 9 bases, and 10 bases lay between the germline ends. The CDR3 runs to 12 residues. Germline V gene sequence: CDR1 MNHEY, CDR2 SVGAGI. The CDR3 here is CASSSATSEQFF. CDR3 coding DNA: TGTGCCAGCAGTTCAGCAACTAGTGAGCAGTTCTTC.

The chain has TRBV7-9 and TRBJ2-5; TRBD1 or TRBD2 may be the D gene (5 bases each). CDR1 is SEHNR and CDR2 is FQNEAQ in the germline V gene (reference sequence). V lost 0 bases and J 1 base, leaving 6 bases between the germline ends. The CDR3 has 14 residues. The CDR3 DNA sequence: TGTGCCAGCAGCTTAGCGGGGACCCAAGAGACCCAGTACTTC. Translation gives CASSLAGTQETQYF.

The J gene is TRBJ2-7, the V gene TRBV13, with 8 bases aligning to TRBD2. Trimming cost V 6 bases and J 0 bases; bases outside gene matches: 7. Per the germline V gene, CDR1 is PRHDT and CDR2 is FYEKMQ (reference sequence). There are 15 residues in the CDR3. The CDR3 here is CASSSGLGFSYEQYF. The DNA of the CDR3 is TGTGCCAGCAGTTCGGGACTAGGGTTCTCCTACGAGCAGTACTTC.

V is TRBV28 and J is TRBJ1-6; the D gene is possibly TRBD1 (6 bases). CDR1 is MDHEN and CDR2 is SYDVKM in the germline V gene. The CDR3 runs to 15 residues. The V gene lost 6 bases and the J gene lost 6 bases, with 15 bases spanning the gap. CDR3 residues: CASRPYRVFNSPLHF. The CDR3, as DNA: TGTGCCAGCAGACCTTACAGGGTATTTAATTCACCCCTCCACTTT.

This chain's CDR3 is CASSIVGNIQYF. CDR3 DNA: TGTGCCAGTAGTATAGTAGGGAACATTCAGTACTTC. The V gene is TRBV19, the J gene TRBJ2-4, with D uncertain. Trimming took 1 base from V and 7 from J, leaving 5 bases between them. Germline values: CDR1 LNHDA, CDR2 SQIVND (reference sequence). The CDR3 covers 12 residues.

With regard to this clone: The junction and the germline gene differ at one end; a read error may be behind it. V usage is TRBV9 and J usage is TRBJ2-7, with 8 bases matching TRBD1. The CDR3 covers 14 residues. Germline V gene lookup returns CDR1 SGDLS and CDR2 YYNGEE. The CDR3 region has the DNA TGTGCCAGCGGCGTAGGACAGGGATACTACGAGCAGTACTTC. Translation gives CASGVGQGYYEQYF.

The J gene is TRBJ2-5, the V gene TRBV6-5; D is perhaps TRBD1 or TRBD2 (6 bases each). The CDR3 runs 14 residues. CDR1 and CDR2 from the germline V gene are MNHEY and SVGAGI. Trimming pared 6 bases from V and 5 bases from J, leaving 16 bases between. The CDR3 is CASRSRGTPETQYF. The CDR3 nucleotides are TGTGCCAGCAGATCGAGGGGGACTCCGGAGACCCAGTACTTC.

The rearrangement uses TRBV6-1 and TRBJ1-6, with 7 bases identical to TRBD1. The CDR3 consists of 15 residues. Per germline, CDR1 MNHNS and CDR2 SASEGT. J gave up 9 bases and V 2 bases, and 7 bases lay outside the gene matches. CDR3 sequence (DNA): TGTGCCAGCAGTGAAAGACAGGGAGGTGCTTCACCCCTCCACTTT. As protein: CASSERQGGASPLHF.

The chain joins TRBV5-1 to TRBJ2-5, with D possibly TRBD1 on 5 matching bases. The germline V gene has CDR1 SGHRS and CDR2 YFSETQ. The CDR3 runs 16 residues. Deletions cut 1 base from V and 7 bases from J, with 20 bases between. The CDR3, as DNA: TGCGCCAGCAGCTTGCGGACGGCAGGGATGCGTGGGACCCAGTACTTC. It yields the protein CASSLRTAGMRGTQYF. Full variable domain (outside the CDR3, taken from reference TRBV5-1 and TRBJ2-5): KAGVTQTPRYLIKTRGQQVTLSCSPISGHRSVSWYQQTPGQGLQFLFEYFSETQRNKGNFPGRFSGRQFSNSRSEMNVSTLELGDSALYLCASSLRTAGMRGTQYFGPGTRLLVL.

This rearrangement joins TRBV9 to TRBJ2-5, with TRBD2 matching over 7 bases. The CDR3 sequence is 15 residues long. V gave up 3 bases and J gave up 1 base; unmatched junction bases: 6. Germline lookup yields CDR1 SGDLS and CDR2 YYNGEE. CDR3 residues: CASSALGGSQETQYF. CDR3 sequence (DNA): TGTGCCAGCAGCGCCCTAGGCGGGAGCCAAGAGACCCAGTACTTC. The variable domain in full, completed from reference TRBV9 and TRBJ2-5, reads DSGVTQTPKHLITATGQRVTLRCSPRSGDLSVYWYQQSLDQGLQFLIQYYNGEERAKGNILERFSAQQFPDLHSELNLSSLELGDSALYFCASSALGGSQETQYFGPGTRLLVL.

This chain joins TRBV5-4 and TRBJ2-3, with 15 bases fitting TRBD2. The CDR3 totals 16 residues. Germline V CDR1 and CDR2: SGHNT, YYREEE (reference sequence). Unmatched junction bases numbered 3, after V lost 2 bases and J lost 5 bases. The CDR3 bases are TGTGCCAGCAGCTTAGGGACTAGCGGGAGGAGAGATACGCAGTATTTT. It specifies CASSLGTSGRRDTQYF.

The chain has TRBV5-4 and TRBJ2-7; D remains unclear. CDR1 and CDR2 from the germline V gene are SGHNT and YYREEE (reference sequence). V lost 0 bases and J lost 5, with 3 bases in between. CDR3 length: 11 amino acids. The DNA for the CDR3 is TGTGCCAGCAGCTTGGCGGACGAGCAGTACTTC. This gives the protein CASSLADEQYF.

The chain is built from TRBV27 and TRBJ2-5; 7 bases fit TRBD1. From germline, CDR1 is MNHEY and CDR2 SMNVEV (reference sequence). Trimming took 6 bases from V and 5 from J; bases not matched to a gene: 6. This CDR3 has 13 residues. The CDR3 DNA sequence: TGTGCCAGCAGAAGACAGGGTGCGGAGACCCAGTACTTC. This encodes CASRRQGAETQYF.

The chain combines TRBV5-6 with TRBJ1-1; D is unresolved. Trimming pared 2 bases from V and 0 bases from J, leaving 8 bases between. The CDR3 is made up of 14 amino acids. The germline V gene encodes CDR1 SGHDT and CDR2 YYEEEE. DNA of the CDR3: TGTGCCAGCAGCTTTTCACTCTTGAACACTGAAGCTTTCTTT. This gives the protein CASSFSLLNTEAFF.

The V and J genes are TRBV11-1 and TRBJ2-5, with 10 bases lining up with TRBD2. In germline, CDR1 is SGHAT, CDR2 FQDESV (reference sequence). V trimming: 5 bases; J trimming: 5 bases; junction bases outside the gene matches: 5. The CDR3 sequence is 14 residues long. The CDR3 protein is CASSPLAGVETQYF. The CDR3 nucleotides read TGTGCCAGCAGCCCCCTAGCGGGAGTGGAGACCCAGTACTTC. The full variable domain, with the rest looked up from reference TRBV11-1 and TRBJ2-5, is EAEVAQSPRYKITEKSQAVAFWCDPISGHATLYWYRQILGQGPELLVQFQDESVVDDSQLPKDRFSAERLKGVDSTLKIQPAELGDSAMYLCASSPLAGVETQYFGPGTRLLVL.

J is TRBJ2-7 and V is TRBV5-1; tentatively, D is TRBD1 or TRBD2 (5 bases each). V was shortened by 3 bases and J by 7 bases, with 14 bases between the two germline ends. Germline V gene data show CDR1 as SGHRS and CDR2 as YFSETQ. The CDR3 consists of 13 residues. This CDR3 is CASSSRDLGEQYF. The CDR3 nucleotides are TGCGCCAGCAGCTCCCGGGACCTAGGGGAGCAGTACTTC. Based on the CDR3 plus reference TRBV5-1 and TRBJ2-7, the full variable domain is KAGVTQTPRYLIKTRGQQVTLSCSPISGHRSVSWYQQTPGQGLQFLFEYFSETQRNKGNFPGRFSGRQFSNSRSEMNVSTLELGDSALYLCASSSRDLGEQYFGPGTRLTVT.

This clone was picked up a small number of times. The chain is built from TRBV5-1 and TRBJ2-1; tentative D call: TRBD2 (6 bases). Germline values: CDR1 SGHRS, CDR2 YFSETQ. Trimming took off 3 bases at V and 1 base at J, with 14 bases between the two ends. CDR3 size: 16 residues. The CDR3 coding sequence is TGCGCCAGCAGCTCGGGACTCCGGGGTTCCTACAATGAGCAGTTCTTC. It yields the protein CASSSGLRGSYNEQFF.

This chain uses TRBV28 with TRBJ2-5; 7 nucleotides line up with TRBD2. The CDR3 spans 15 residues. V dropped 8 bases and J dropped 4; count of bases not matched to a gene: 13. CDR1 is MDHEN, CDR2 SYDVKM, per germline. The CDR3 DNA sequence: TGTGCCAGCTGCCCCGGGGACTACAGAACAGAGACCCAGTACTTC. The encoded protein is CASCPGDYRTETQYF.

The chain uses TRBV28 and TRBJ1-5; D remains unclear. The V gene's germline CDR1 is MDHEN and CDR2 SYDVKM. CDR3 length: 13 amino acids. V was trimmed by 6 bases and J by 5 bases, leaving 11 bases between them. CDR3: CASRKGADQPQHF. The CDR3 coding sequence is TGTGCCAGCAGAAAAGGAGCTGATCAGCCCCAGCATTTT. Drawing the rest from reference TRBV28 and TRBJ1-5, the complete variable domain is DVKVTQSSRYLVKRTGEKVFLECVQDMDHENMFWYRQDPGLGLRLIYFSYDVKMKEKGDIPEGYSVSREKKERFSLILESASTNQTSMYLCASRKGADQPQHFGDGTRLSIL.